This T cell receptor beta chain was documented in a study of regulatory T cells in long-lasting Graves disease. As to time point: newly diagnosed GD, antithyroid drugs for less than 3 months. PBMCs provided the RNA from which the TCR library was made. In building TCR beta libraries, iRepertoire HTBI primers were used together with Arm-PCR of CDR3 regions. Via MiXCR, TCRdb re-called the multiplex PCR reads, giving one row per CDR3 protein. The sample lists some 460,000 distinct CDR3 sequences; about 17% were seen once. In germline, CDR1 is SNHLY, CDR2 FYNNEI. This CDR3 region has 17 residues. Losses at the gene ends were 5 bases for V and 2 bases for J; bases not matched to a gene: 12. The data were also submitted as part of a second study, on T cells in Graves' hyperthyroidism and ophthalmopathy.

This chain connects TRBV2 to TRBJ2-1, with TRBD2 identical over 7 bases. The receptor comes from a man aged 40-55 years with Graves disease. The sequenced sample was peripheral blood mononuclear cells (PBMCs), obtained at new diagnosis, from a patient treated with antithyroid drugs. The CDR3: CASSSEGGPGTYNEQFF. In DNA, the CDR3 is TGTGCCAGCAGTTCTGAGGGAGGGCCGGGAACCTACAATGAGCAGTTCTTC.